This T cell receptor beta chain was identified during a study of cytomegalovirus exposure and HLA in healthy donors. PCR was performed using 60 Vbeta and 13 Jbeta primers. Profiling relied on immunoSEQ multiplex PCR, and the TCRdb table lists in-frame clones only, not all of them. The table includes about 110,000 clones, 75% to 85% detected once. The receptor comes from a man aged 50 or older in good health and CMV-seronegative. The sample taken for sequencing was PBMCs.

As DNA, the CDR3 is TGCGCCAGCAGTTACCTCACAGGACCTAGCACAGATACGCAGTATTTT. Amino acid sequence: CASSYLTGPSTDTQYF. This rearrangement joins TRBV5-1 to TRBJ2-3, with a weak D call TRBD1 (5 bases). The CDR3 runs 16 residues. V lost 5 bases and J 0 bases, leaving 16 bases between the germline ends. CDR1 and CDR2 from the germline V gene are SGHRS and YFSETQ.